This T cell receptor (beta chain) was recorded in a study of T cells in Graves' hyperthyroidism and ophthalmopathy (dated by TCRdb to the late 2010s). Looking at the study overall: Peripheral blood samples were taken at the time of initial diagnosis, prior to any treatment. To identify TCR V-J signatures that set the groups apart, the researchers used a discovery cohort of 100 patients, made up of 43 with Graves' ophthalmopathy and around 58 with stable Graves' hyperthyroidism. Whether ophthalmopathy could be predicted prospectively was tested in an independent validation cohort made up of under 20 hyperthyroidism patients plus 17 patients who later progressed to ophthalmopathy. The roughly 100 discovery patients were randomly divided into training and test sets at a 7:3 ratio. The study also compared thyroid tissue and blood T-cell repertoires from about 6 Graves' hyperthyroidism patients. Once sampling was done, hyperthyroidism patients were given methimazole at a starting dose of 30 mg daily, whereas ophthalmopathy patients were given high-dose intravenous methylprednisolone. TCR Vbeta CDR3 sequencing of roughly 140 peripheral blood samples (fewer than 45 ophthalmopathy, 75 hyperthyroidism and about 17 progressor patients) is reported in the paper. The study at large found these results: In validation, progression to ophthalmopathy was predicted by the model with 65% to 71% sensitivity and 72% to 80% specificity, a median of about 6 months before onset. No statistical method was used to fix the sample size in advance, and group allocation was not hidden from the investigators. In cross-validation, a model built on a 13 V-J signature told ophthalmopathy apart from stable hyperthyroidism with approximately 90% sensitivity and about 81% specificity, and in testing the same model reached 80%/75%. Most expanded thyroid clonotypes (frequency above 0.001) were also detected in blood, a finding suggesting that blood repertoires may reflect thyroid immune responses.

The TCR beta CDR3 regions were amplified from the RNA transcripts. The TCR CDR3 was subjected to a first round of RT-PCR using the HTBI primer set and the Qiagen OneStep RT-PCR kit. Libraries were constructed in a second round of multiplex PCR, after which size selection and purification were carried out. Sequencing of the libraries was done on an Illumina HiSeq2000 using paired-end 100 bp reads. The authors' pipeline ran thus. SOAPnuke was used to process the raw data, with reads discarded if the reads contained adapters or uncalled bases, had a mean Phred below 15, or lacked an exact constant-primer or identifier match. COPE v1.2.5 was used to merge high-quality paired reads, and clonotypes were defined as unique nucleotide sequences. MiTCR v1.1 was used to align the clonotypes against IMGT TRBV, TRBD and TRBJ reference segments. Only V-J combinations with frequency above 0.0001, covering 98% to 99.2% of repertoires, were analysed. The TCS score was defined as F50 (clonal expansion) divided by E x V (chaos), with BLOSUM62-based TCRdist calculated between CDR3 peptides within each V-J. Welch's t-statistics and random forest reduced roughly 530 V-J features to about 12, which were used in a naive Bayes classifier (R e1071). The public reads were quality trimmed at Q25 with fastp and then assembled into clones with MiXCR by TCRdb, keeping productive beta chains. Entries that share a CDR3 protein sequence are merged under the most common genes and DNA. It is TCRdb's table, rather than the study itself, that gives the V and J calls and clone size. The table for this sample lists about 350,000 distinct CDR3 sequences; about an eighth of them were counted only once. The ten largest account for 34% of the sample.

Including the terminal cysteine and phenylalanine, the CDR3 comprises 16 residues. Solely the CDR3 DNA is kept, with 48 bases framed from the first base. CDR1 and CDR2, per the germline V gene (reference sequence), are LNHDA and SQIVND. Deletion took 5 bases off V and 8 bases off J, with a span of 22 bases between the germline ends. This clonotype appeared a few times. Its antigen is unknown. The sample holds no much larger clone one base away, and base qualities are not on file. Moderately to severely active disease, a Clinical Activity Score of at least 3, a NOSPECS grade of at least 4, and a duration under 3 months were present in ophthalmopathy patients. Any patient with an uncontrolled infection, another autoimmune disease, pregnancy or lactation was excluded. Diagnoses were based on clinical symptoms, serum thyroxine and TRAb, thyroid ultrasound and orbital computed tomography. PBMCs were isolated from 7.5 to 10 ml of fresh peripheral blood by Ficoll-Paque density gradient centrifugation. Trizol reagent was used to extract total RNA, and RNA quality was then checked on an Agilent 2100 Bioanalyzer.

This clonotype was obtained from a middle-aged woman with Graves' ophthalmopathy. The sample consisted of blood. The chain links TRBV19 with TRBJ1-5; TRBD1 is a weak D gene call, 6 bases matching. The bases read TGTGCCAGTAGTCCCCGGGGGGCAGGGTCGAGAGAGCCCCAGCATTTT. It translates as CASSPRGAGSREPQHF. The reference TRBV19 and TRBJ1-5 proteins fill in what lies around the CDR3, so the full variable domain reads DGGITQSPKYLFRKEGQNVTLSCEQNLNHDAMYWYRQDPGQGLRLIYYSQIVNDFQKGDIAEGYSVSREKKESFPLTVTSAQKNPTAFYLCASSPRGAGSREPQHFGDGTRLSIL.